This record concerns one T cell receptor (beta chain) sequence. CDR1 is SGHTA and CDR2 is FQGNSA in the germline V gene. This CDR3 contains 13 residues. V was pared by 5 bases and J by 8 bases, with 15 bases between. The protocol was immunoSEQ multiplex PCR, while the TCRdb copy is restricted to in-frame clones and leaves out a portion. Here the sample spans tens of thousands of clones, roughly 90% being singletons. This record belongs to a study of T cell changes during pregnancy in multiple sclerosis. The chain combines TRBV7-2 with TRBJ1-2, with a weak D call TRBD1 (5 bases). Sequencing used peripheral blood, obtained in the third trimester of pregnancy. This TCR came from a female donor with multiple sclerosis, enrolled in a pregnancy study. The CDR3 DNA reads TGTGCCAGCAGCCCCCAGGGAGGGTTAGGCTACACCTTC. This translates into CASSPQGGLGYTF.